One and the same sample provided the 14 T cell receptor beta chains below, sequenced in a study of OX40 agonist ivuxolimab in advanced cancers. Data came from immunoSEQ multiplex PCR; TCRdb stores just in-frame clones and leaves some out. The sample lists some 46,000 clones; around 94% were seen once. The sample here was CD4+ or CD8+ T cells sorted from blood, taken in a trial of the OX40 agonist ivuxolimab. These receptors were taken from an adult with an advanced solid tumor such as melanoma, head and neck, liver or kidney cancer.

The rearrangement uses TRBV7-9 and TRBJ2-7; 9 nucleotides align to TRBD2. The CDR3 contains 15 residues. J was trimmed by 2 bases and V by 1 base; bases with no gene match: 3. CDR1 and CDR2 from the germline V gene are SEHNR and FQNEAQ (reference sequence). This chain's CDR3 is CASSLDVAGAYEQYF. The CDR3 bases are TGTGCCAGCAGCTTAGATGTAGCGGGAGCCTACGAGCAGTACTTC.

This chain uses TRBV19 with TRBJ1-1; TRBD1 is a possible D gene (5 bases). The CDR3 length is 15 residues. CDR1 and CDR2 from the germline V gene are LNHDA and SQIVND (reference sequence). The V and J ends lost 1 base and 4 bases respectively, with 13 bases between them. The chain's CDR3 is CASSIAGLSGTEAFF. The CDR3 DNA follows: TGTGCCAGTAGTATAGCGGGGCTTAGTGGCACTGAAGCTTTCTTT.

This clone was seen only once. This chain links TRBV28 with TRBJ2-3; D may be TRBD1 or TRBD2 (5 bases each). With 2 bases removed from V and 6 bases from J, the gap between germline ends came to 9 bases. Germline assignment: CDR1 MDHEN and CDR2 SYDVKM. The CDR3 covers 13 residues. CDR3 loop: CASSLGGYDTQYF. In nucleotides, the CDR3 is TGTGCCAGCAGTTTAGGGGGTTACGATACGCAGTATTTT.

The J gene is TRBJ2-7, the V gene TRBV4-3, with TRBD2 matching 7 bases. V shed 3 bases and J 0 bases; nucleotides not matched to a gene: 5. The germline V gene has CDR1 LGHNA and CDR2 YSLEER. The CDR3 is 15 amino acids. The CDR3 DNA reads as TGCGCCAGCAGCCAGGGGCTAGCGGACTCCTACGAGCAGTACTTC. Protein: CASSQGLADSYEQYF.

This chain joins TRBV7-2 and TRBJ1-3; D is uncertain. The CDR3 consists of 15 residues. Trimming cost V 2 bases and J 0 bases, with 8 bases left between them. From germline, CDR1 is SGHTA and CDR2 FQGNSA. CDR3 sequence (DNA): TGTGCCAGCAGCTTAAGCGGTTACTCTGGAAACACCATATATTTT. Translation gives CASSLSGYSGNTIYF.

This rearrangement joins TRBV7-6 to TRBJ2-1, with TRBD2 matching 9 bases. This CDR3 region has 15 residues. Trimming at V came to 5 bases and at J to 7 bases, leaving 9 bases not matched to a gene. Germline V gene lookup returns CDR1 SGHVS and CDR2 FNYEAQ. CDR3 nucleotides: TGTGCCAGCAGCATTAGCGGGAGTGGCCGTAATGAGCAGTTCTTC. Translating it yields CASSISGSGRNEQFF.

This sequence joins TRBV7-6 and TRBJ1-1; maybe TRBD1 (6 bases). The germline V gene encodes CDR1 SGHVS and CDR2 FNYEAQ. The CDR3 runs 14 residues. V lost 4 bases and J lost 1, with 10 bases in between. The chain's CDR3 is CASSWGHPNTEAFF. The CDR3 bases are TGTGCCAGCAGCTGGGGACACCCGAACACTGAAGCTTTCTTT.

J is TRBJ2-7 and V is TRBV21-1; the table's D call, TRBD1, was not checked against the DNA. TRBV21-1 constitutes a pseudogene. The CDR3 consists of 15 residues. CDR3 region: CASSKASQGANEQYF. For the CDR3, the DNA is TGTGCCAGCAGCAAAGCTTCACAGGGGGCGAATGAGCAGTACTTC.

V usage is TRBV19 and J usage is TRBJ2-5, with D unclear. Trimming stripped 2 bases from V and 1 base from J, with 11 bases between. Per germline, CDR1 LNHDA and CDR2 SQIVND (reference sequence). The CDR3 spans 15 residues. CDR3: CASSISQHSQETQYF. CDR3 sequence (DNA): TGTGCCAGTAGTATATCCCAACATTCCCAAGAGACCCAGTACTTC.

This chain joins TRBV13 and TRBJ2-1; D remains ambiguous. CDR3 length: 13 amino acids. V lost 4 bases and J lost 9, with 13 bases in between. The germline CDR1 and CDR2 sequences are PRHDT and FYEKMQ (reference sequence). The CDR3 nucleotides are TGTGCCAGCAGCTCCTCGGATTTTATTGAGCAGTTCTTC. This sequence encodes CASSSSDFIEQFF.

This clone appeared once. The chain recombines TRBV7-3 with TRBJ2-3, with unresolved D. V was cut by 0 bases and J by 4 bases, with 5 bases left in between. Germline V gene data show CDR1 as SGHTA and CDR2 as FQGTGA. The CDR3 spans 13 residues. CDR3 bases: TGTGCCAGCAGCTTAACCCCGCCAGATACGCAGTATTTT. Translated: CASSLTPPDTQYF.

V is TRBV28 and J is TRBJ2-1; D unresolved. CDR1 is MDHEN and CDR2 is SYDVKM in the germline V gene. CDR3 size: 15 residues. V lost 3 bases and J 10 bases, leaving 19 bases between the germline ends. The CDR3 bases are TGTGCCAGCAGTTTTGGAAGGGCGGCATTGGGGGAGCAGTTCTTC. Translation: CASSFGRAALGEQFF.

The V call is TRBV10-3, the J call TRBJ1-1, with 7 bases that match TRBD1. The V segment lost 4 bases and the J segment 0 bases; nucleotides outside the gene matches: 8. Germline V gene data show CDR1 as ENHRY and CDR2 as SYGVKD. The CDR3 has 16 residues. The CDR3 reads CAISGPQGGVNTEAFF. Here the CDR3 DNA reads TGTGCCATCAGTGGGCCCCAGGGGGGGGTGAACACTGAAGCTTTCTTT.

The chain carries TRBV27 and TRBJ1-1; possibly TRBD1 for D (5 bases). Germline V gene lookup returns CDR1 MNHEY and CDR2 SMNVEV (reference sequence). Trimming stripped 3 bases from V and 0 bases from J, with 8 bases between. The CDR3 totals 14 residues. The CDR3, as DNA: TGTGCCAGCAGTTTTGGGGCAATGAACACTGAAGCTTTCTTT. Translated: CASSFGAMNTEAFF.